The TCR beta chain under discussion was sequenced for a study of blood T cell repertoires in COVID-19. For the study at large: T cells, B-cell-depleted T cells, or PBMCs provided the cDNA or gDNA that served as material.

In the source study's methods: From reference gene primer amplification, estimates of nucleated cell counts were derived. The assay was immunoSEQ multiplex PCR, and TCRdb's table has in-frame clones only and misses some. V, J and clone size derive from that table, while D and trimming were established from the DNA sequence. The sample includes 360,000 or so clones, less than 90% of them seen just once. The V gene end was trimmed by 4 bases and the J gene end by 0 bases; junction bases not matched to a gene: 3. The CDR3 is 15 amino acids. The germline CDR1 and CDR2 sequences are LGHDT and YNNKEL (reference sequence). Living in 24 US areas, the participants were between 18 and 89 years of age.

The genes are TRBV3-1 (or the pseudogene TRBV3-2) and TRBJ1-3, with 7 bases fitting TRBD1. The clonotype was recovered from a woman under 40 who had recovered from COVID-19. Sample: PBMCs or T cells enriched from blood (not recorded which). The CDR3 spells CASSPGQHSGNTIYF. For the CDR3, the DNA is TGTGCCAGCAGCCCGGGACAGCACTCTGGAAACACCATATATTTT.